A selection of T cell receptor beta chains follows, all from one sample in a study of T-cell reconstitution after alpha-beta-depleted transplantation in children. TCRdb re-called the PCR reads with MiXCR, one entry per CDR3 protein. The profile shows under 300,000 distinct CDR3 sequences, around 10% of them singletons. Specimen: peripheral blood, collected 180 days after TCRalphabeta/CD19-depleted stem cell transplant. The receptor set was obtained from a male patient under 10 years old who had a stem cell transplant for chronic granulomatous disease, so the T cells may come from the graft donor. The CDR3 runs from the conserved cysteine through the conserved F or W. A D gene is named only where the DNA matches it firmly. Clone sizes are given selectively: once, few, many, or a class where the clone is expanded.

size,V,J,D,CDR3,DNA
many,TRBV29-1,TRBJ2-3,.,CSVGGSDRVTQYF,TGCAGCGTTGGGGGAAGCGATCGAGTTACGCAGTATTTT
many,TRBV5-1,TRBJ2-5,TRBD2,CASSWRPAGGGETQYF,TGCGCCAGCAGCTGGAGGCCAGCGGGGGGTGGTGAGACCCAGTACTTC
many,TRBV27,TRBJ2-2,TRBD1,CASSSRGTGELFF,TGTGCCAGCAGTTCCAGGGGGACCGGGGAGCTGTTTTTT
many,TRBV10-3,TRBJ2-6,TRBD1,CAISEGQGAGANVLTF,TGTGCCATCAGTGAGGGGCAGGGGGCTGGGGCCAACGTCCTGACTTTC
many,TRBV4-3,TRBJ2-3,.,CASRRGMSSTDTQYF,TGCGCCAGCAGAAGGGGGATGTCTAGCACAGATACGCAGTATTTT
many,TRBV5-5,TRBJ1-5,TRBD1,CASSPGTGNNQPQHF,TGTGCCAGCAGCCCAGGGACAGGGAATAATCAGCCCCAGCATTTT
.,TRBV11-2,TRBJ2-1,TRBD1,CASSDRGYEQFF,TGTGCCAGCAGCGACAGGGGTTATGAGCAGTTCTTC
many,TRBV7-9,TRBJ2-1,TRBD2,CASSQHSGRYNEQFF,TGTGCCAGCAGCCAACATAGCGGGAGGTACAATGAGCAGTTCTTC
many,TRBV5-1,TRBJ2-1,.,CASSLQGLSEQFF,TGCGCCAGCAGCCTGCAGGGTTTGAGTGAGCAGTTCTTC
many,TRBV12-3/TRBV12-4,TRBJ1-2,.,CASGTGNYGYTF,TGTGCCAGCGGGACGGGAAACTATGGCTACACCTTC